This T cell receptor beta chain was sequenced for a study of blood T cell repertoires in COVID-19. Study in general: The United States, Italy and Spain were the sources of the acute and convalescent COVID-19 samples.

Per germline, CDR1 SGDLS and CDR2 YYNGEE. V lost 4 bases to trimming and J lost 4 bases; unmatched junction nucleotides: 5. The CDR3 length is 13 residues. TCRdb keeps only in-frame clones here, not all; method: immunoSEQ multiplex PCR. The repertoire holds about 25,000 clones, more than 75% seen once, with 5% to 6% in the top ten. The source is a man aged 45-60 years with active COVID-19. The sample was peripheral blood. The V gene is TRBV9, the J gene TRBJ2-7, with 7 bases that match TRBD2. The CDR3 loop reads CASSPGGSYEQYF. The CDR3 DNA follows: TGTGCCAGCAGCCCCGGGGGGAGTTACGAGCAGTACTTC.